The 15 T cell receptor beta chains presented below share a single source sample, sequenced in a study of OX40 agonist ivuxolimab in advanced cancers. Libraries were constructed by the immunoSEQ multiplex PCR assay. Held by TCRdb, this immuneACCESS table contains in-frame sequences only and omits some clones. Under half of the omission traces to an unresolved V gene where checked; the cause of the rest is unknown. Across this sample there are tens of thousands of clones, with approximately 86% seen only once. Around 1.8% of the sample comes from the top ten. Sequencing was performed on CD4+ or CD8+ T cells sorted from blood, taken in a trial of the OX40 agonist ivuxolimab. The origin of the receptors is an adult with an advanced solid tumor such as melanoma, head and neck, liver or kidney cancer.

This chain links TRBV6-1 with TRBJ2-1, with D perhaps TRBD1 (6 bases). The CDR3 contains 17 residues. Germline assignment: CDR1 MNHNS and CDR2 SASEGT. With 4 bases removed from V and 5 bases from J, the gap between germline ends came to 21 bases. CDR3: CASSGRGQLNLNNEQFF. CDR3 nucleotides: TGTGCCAGCAGTGGCCGTGGACAGCTCAACTTAAACAATGAGCAGTTCTTC.

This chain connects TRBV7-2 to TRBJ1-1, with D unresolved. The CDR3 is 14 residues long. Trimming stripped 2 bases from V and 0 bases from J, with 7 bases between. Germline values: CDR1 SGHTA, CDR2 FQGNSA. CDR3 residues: CASSLFAVNTEAFF. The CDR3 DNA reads TGTGCCAGCAGCTTATTTGCGGTGAACACTGAAGCTTTCTTT.

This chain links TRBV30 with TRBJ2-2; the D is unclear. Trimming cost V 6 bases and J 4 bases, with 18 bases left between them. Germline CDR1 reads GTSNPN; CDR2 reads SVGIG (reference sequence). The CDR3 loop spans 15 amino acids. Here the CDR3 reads CACRAWAPVTGELFF. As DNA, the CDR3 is TGTGCCTGCCGGGCGTGGGCGCCGGTCACCGGGGAGCTGTTTTTT.

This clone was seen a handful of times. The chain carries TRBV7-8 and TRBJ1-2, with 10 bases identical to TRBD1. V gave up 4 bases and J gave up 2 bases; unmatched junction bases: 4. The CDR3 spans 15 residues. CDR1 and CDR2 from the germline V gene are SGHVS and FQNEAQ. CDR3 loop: CASSSQGQGNYGYTF. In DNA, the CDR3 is TGTGCCAGCAGCTCTCAGGGACAGGGGAACTATGGCTACACCTTC.

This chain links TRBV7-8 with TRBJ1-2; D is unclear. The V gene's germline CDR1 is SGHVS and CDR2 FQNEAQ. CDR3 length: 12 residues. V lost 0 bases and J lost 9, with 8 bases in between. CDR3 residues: CASSLAQSRYTF. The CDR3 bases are TGTGCCAGCAGCTTAGCGCAGAGTCGCTACACCTTC.

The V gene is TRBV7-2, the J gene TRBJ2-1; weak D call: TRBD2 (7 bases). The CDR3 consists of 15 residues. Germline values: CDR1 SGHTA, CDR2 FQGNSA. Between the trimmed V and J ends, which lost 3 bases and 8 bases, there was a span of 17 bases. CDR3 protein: CASSFLGGLGDEQFF. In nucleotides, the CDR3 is TGTGCCAGCAGCTTCCTCGGGGGGCTCGGGGATGAGCAGTTCTTC.

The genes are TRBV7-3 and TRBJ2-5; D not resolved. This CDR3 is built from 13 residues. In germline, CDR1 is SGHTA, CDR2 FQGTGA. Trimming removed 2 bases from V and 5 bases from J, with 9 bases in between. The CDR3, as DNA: TGTGCCAGCAGCTTAGTACAGCAGGAGACCCAGTACTTC. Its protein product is CASSLVQQETQYF.

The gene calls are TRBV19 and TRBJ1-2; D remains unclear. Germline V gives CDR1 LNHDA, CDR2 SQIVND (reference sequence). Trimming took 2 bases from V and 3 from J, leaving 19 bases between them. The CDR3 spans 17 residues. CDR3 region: CASSIRWRGSLDYGYTF. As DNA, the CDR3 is TGTGCCAGTAGTATACGATGGCGGGGATCCCTTGACTATGGCTACACCTTC.

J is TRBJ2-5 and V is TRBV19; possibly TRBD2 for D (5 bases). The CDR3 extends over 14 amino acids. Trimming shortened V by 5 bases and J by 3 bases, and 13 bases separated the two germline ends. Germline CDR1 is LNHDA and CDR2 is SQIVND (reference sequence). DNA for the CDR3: TGTGCCAGTAGTCCGCCGGGAACAAAAGAGACCCAGTACTTC. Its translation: CASSPPGTKETQYF.

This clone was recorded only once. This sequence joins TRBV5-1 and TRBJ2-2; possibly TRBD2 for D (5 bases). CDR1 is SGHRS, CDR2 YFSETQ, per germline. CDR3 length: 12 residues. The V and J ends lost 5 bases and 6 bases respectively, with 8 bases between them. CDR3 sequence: CASRLEAGELFF. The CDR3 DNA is TGCGCCAGCAGACTGGAGGCCGGGGAGCTGTTTTTT. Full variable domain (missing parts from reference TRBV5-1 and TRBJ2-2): KAGVTQTPRYLIKTRGQQVTLSCSPISGHRSVSWYQQTPGQGLQFLFEYFSETQRNKGNFPGRFSGRQFSNSRSEMNVSTLELGDSALYLCASRLEAGELFFGEGSRLTVL.

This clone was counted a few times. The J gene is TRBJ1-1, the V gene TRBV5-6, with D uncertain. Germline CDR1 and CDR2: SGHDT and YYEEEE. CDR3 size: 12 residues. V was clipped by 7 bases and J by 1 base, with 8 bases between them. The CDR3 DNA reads TGTGCCAGCCACACAGCGAACACTGAAGCTTTCTTT. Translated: CASHTANTEAFF.

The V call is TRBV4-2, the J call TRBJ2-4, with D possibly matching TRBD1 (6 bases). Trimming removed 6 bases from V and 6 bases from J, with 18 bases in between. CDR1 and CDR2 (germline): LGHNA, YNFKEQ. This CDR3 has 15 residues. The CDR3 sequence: CASSTGTPDGNIQYF. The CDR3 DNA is TGTGCCAGCAGTACCGGGACACCGGACGGAAACATTCAGTACTTC.

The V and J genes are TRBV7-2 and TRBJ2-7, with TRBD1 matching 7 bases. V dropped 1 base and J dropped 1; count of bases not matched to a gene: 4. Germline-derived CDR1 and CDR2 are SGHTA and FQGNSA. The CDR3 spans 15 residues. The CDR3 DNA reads TGTGCCAGCAGCTTAGGGGGGACAGCGTCCTACGAGCAGTACTTC. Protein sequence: CASSLGGTASYEQYF.

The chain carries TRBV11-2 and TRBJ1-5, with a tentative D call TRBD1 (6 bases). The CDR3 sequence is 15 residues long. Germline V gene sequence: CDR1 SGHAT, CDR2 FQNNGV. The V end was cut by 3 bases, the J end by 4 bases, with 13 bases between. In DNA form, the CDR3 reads TGTGCCAGCAGCTTCAGTGGGACACCTAATCAGCCCCAGCATTTT. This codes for CASSFSGTPNQPQHF.

The CDR3 nucleotides read TGTGCCAGCCCCGGACAGGGGAATTCACCCCTCCACTTT. This encodes CASPGQGNSPLHF. J is TRBJ1-6 and V is TRBV27; 9 nucleotides agree with TRBD1. Germline lookup yields CDR1 MNHEY and CDR2 SMNVEV (reference sequence). This CDR3 is built from 13 residues. After removal of 8 bases from V and 7 bases from J, the junction contained 3 bases not matched to a gene.